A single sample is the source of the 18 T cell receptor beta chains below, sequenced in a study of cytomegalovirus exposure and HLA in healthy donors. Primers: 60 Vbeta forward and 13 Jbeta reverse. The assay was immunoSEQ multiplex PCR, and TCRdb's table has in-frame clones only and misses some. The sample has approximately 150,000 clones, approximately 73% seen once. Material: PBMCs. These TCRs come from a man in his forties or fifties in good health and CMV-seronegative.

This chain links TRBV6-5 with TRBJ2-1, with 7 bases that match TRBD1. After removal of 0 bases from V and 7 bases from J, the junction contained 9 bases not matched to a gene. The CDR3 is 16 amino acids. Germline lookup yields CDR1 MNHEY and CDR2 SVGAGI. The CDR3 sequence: CASSYSDRVWGNEQFF. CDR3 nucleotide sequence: TGTGCCAGCAGTTACTCCGACAGGGTATGGGGGAATGAGCAGTTCTTC.

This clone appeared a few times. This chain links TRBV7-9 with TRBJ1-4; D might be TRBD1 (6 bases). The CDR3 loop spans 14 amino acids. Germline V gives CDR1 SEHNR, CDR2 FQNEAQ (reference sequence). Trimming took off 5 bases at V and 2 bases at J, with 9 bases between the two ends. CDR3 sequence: CASSPGVTNEKLFF. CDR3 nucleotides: TGTGCCAGCAGCCCAGGGGTGACTAATGAAAAACTGTTTTTT.

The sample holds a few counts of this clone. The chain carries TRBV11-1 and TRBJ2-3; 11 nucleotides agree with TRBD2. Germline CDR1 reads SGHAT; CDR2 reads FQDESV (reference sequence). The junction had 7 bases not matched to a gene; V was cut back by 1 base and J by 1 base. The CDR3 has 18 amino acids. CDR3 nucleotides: TGTGCCAGCAGCTTAGGGTTTAGCGGGGGGGCCGGCACAGATACGCAGTATTTT. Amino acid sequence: CASSLGFSGGAGTDTQYF.

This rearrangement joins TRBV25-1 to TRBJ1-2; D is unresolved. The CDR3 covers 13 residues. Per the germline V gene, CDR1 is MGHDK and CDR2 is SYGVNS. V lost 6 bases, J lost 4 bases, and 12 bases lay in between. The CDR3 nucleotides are TGTGCCAGCAGCTCAGCCTCAGGCTATGGCTACACCTTC. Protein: CASSSASGYGYTF.

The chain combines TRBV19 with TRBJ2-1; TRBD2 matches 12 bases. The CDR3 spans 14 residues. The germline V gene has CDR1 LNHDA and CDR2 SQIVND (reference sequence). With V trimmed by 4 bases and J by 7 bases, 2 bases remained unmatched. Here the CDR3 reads CASSTTSGGNEQFF. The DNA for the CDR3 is TGTGCCAGTAGTACGACTAGCGGGGGAAATGAGCAGTTCTTC.

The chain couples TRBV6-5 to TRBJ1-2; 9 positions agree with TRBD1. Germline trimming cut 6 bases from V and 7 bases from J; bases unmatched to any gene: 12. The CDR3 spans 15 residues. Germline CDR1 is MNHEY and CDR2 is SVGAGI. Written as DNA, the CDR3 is TGTGCCAGCAGCCCCTCGGGACAGGGCGGTCTTGGCTACACCTTC. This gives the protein CASSPSGQGGLGYTF.

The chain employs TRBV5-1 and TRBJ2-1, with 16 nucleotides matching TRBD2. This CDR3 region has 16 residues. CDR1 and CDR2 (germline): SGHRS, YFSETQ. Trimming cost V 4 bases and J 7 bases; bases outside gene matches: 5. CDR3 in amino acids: CASSAGLAGGPNEQFF. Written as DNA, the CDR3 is TGCGCCAGCAGCGCGGGACTAGCGGGGGGGCCGAATGAGCAGTTCTTC. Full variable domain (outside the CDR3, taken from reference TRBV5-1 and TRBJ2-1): KAGVTQTPRYLIKTRGQQVTLSCSPISGHRSVSWYQQTPGQGLQFLFEYFSETQRNKGNFPGRFSGRQFSNSRSEMNVSTLELGDSALYLCASSAGLAGGPNEQFFGPGTRLTVL.

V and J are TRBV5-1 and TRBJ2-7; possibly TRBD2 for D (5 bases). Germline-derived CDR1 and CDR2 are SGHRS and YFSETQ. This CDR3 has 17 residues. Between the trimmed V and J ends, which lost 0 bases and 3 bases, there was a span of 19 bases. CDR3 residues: CASSLDSPVRGLYEQYF. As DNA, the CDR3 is TGCGCCAGCAGCTTGGATTCCCCGGTTCGAGGGCTCTACGAGCAGTACTTC.

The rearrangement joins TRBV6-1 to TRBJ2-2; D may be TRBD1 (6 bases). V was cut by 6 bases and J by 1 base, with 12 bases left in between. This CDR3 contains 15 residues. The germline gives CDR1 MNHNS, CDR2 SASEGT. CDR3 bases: TGTGCCAGCAGAGGACAGATTTTGAACACCGGGGAGCTGTTTTTT. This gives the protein CASRGQILNTGELFF.

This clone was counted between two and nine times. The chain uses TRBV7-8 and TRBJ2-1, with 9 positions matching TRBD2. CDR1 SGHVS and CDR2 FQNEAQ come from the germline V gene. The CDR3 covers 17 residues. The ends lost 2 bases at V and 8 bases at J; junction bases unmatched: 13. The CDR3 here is CASSLRSSGDADDEQFF. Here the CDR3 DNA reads TGTGCCAGCAGCTTAAGGTCTAGCGGGGATGCTGACGATGAGCAGTTCTTC.

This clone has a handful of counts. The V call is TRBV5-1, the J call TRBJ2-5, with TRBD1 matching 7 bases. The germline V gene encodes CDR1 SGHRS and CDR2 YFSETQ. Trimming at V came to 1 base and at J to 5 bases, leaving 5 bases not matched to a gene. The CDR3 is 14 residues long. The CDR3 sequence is CASSLSTGMETQYF. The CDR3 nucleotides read TGCGCCAGCAGCTTGTCGACAGGGATGGAGACCCAGTACTTC.

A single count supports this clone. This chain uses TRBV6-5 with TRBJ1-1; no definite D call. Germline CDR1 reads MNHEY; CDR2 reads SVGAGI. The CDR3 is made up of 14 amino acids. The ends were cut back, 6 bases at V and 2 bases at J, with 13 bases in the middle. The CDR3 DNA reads TGTGCCAGCAGCCGGGAGGGAGTCAACACTGAAGCTTTCTTT. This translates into CASSREGVNTEAFF.

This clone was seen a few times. Written as DNA, the CDR3 is TGTGCCAGCAGTTACGGACAGGGGAACTATGGCTACACCTTC. Encoded protein: CASSYGQGNYGYTF. The chain carries TRBV28 and TRBJ1-2; 9 nucleotides align to TRBD1. This CDR3 comprises 14 residues. Germline V CDR1 and CDR2: MDHEN, SYDVKM. With 4 bases clipped from V and 2 bases from J, the junction kept 2 bases outside the gene matches.

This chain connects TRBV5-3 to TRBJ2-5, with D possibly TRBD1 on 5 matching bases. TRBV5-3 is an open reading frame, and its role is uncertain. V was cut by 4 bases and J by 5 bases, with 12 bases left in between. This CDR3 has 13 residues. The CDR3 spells CARSTSGMETQYF. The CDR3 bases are TGTGCCAGAAGCACCTCAGGGATGGAGACCCAGTACTTC.

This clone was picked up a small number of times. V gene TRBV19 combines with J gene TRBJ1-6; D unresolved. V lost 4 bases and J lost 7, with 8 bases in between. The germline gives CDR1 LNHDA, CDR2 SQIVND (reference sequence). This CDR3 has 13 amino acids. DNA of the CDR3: TGTGCCAGTAGTAACCGTCTAAATTCACCCCTCCACTTT. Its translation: CASSNRLNSPLHF.

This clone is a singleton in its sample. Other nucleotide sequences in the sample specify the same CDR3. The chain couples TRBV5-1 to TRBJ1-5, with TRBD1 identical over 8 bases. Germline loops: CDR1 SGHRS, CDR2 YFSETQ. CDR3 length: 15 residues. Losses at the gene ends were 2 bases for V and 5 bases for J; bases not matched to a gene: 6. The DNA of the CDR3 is TGCGCCAGCAGCTTAGGCGGACAGGGTGATCAGCCCCAGCATTTT. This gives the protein CASSLGGQGDQPQHF.

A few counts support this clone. The CDR3 loop is CASSQELGGGGGDTQYF. DNA of the CDR3: TGCGCCAGCAGCCAAGAACTGGGCGGGGGGGGAGGAGATACGCAGTATTTT. The J gene is TRBJ2-3, the V gene TRBV4-1; 9 nucleotides agree with TRBD2. V shed 0 bases, J shed 5 bases, and the junction held 9 bases outside the gene matches. The CDR3 extends over 17 amino acids. CDR1 is MGHRA, CDR2 YSYEKL, per germline.

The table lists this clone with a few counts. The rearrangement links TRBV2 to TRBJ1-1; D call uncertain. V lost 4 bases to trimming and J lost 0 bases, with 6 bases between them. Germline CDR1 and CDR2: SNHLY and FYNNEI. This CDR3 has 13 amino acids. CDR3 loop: CASSGQMNTEAFF. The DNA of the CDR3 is TGTGCCAGCAGTGGGCAGATGAACACTGAAGCTTTCTTT.